This record concerns one T cell receptor (beta chain) sequence. Its antigen remains unknown. The sample is drawn from a study of cytomegalovirus exposure and HLA in healthy donors. Healthy bone marrow donors formed the donor group. Both 60 Vbeta primers and 13 Jbeta primers went into the PCR. Some clones are missing from TCRdb's copy, which holds only in-frame ones; the method was immunoSEQ multiplex PCR. The repertoire consists of over 40,000 clones, with under 75% occurring once and the leading ten covering 5% to 7.5%. The CDR3 is 16 amino acids. Germline V gene data show CDR1 as SGHTA and CDR2 as FQGNSA. Study-wide points: Across donors, presence/absence analyses took sequencing depth to be roughly uniform.

J is TRBJ2-5 and V is TRBV7-2; 7 positions match TRBD2. The last part of the DNA fits TRBJ2-7 better; the J call may be wrong. The TCR sequence derives from a man aged 30 to 45 in good health and CMV-seronegative. The material sequenced was PBMCs. The CDR3 DNA reads TGTGCCAGCAGCTTATTGGGGTTAGCGGGTTCCTACGAGCAGTACTTC. Residues: CASSLLGLAGSYEQYF.